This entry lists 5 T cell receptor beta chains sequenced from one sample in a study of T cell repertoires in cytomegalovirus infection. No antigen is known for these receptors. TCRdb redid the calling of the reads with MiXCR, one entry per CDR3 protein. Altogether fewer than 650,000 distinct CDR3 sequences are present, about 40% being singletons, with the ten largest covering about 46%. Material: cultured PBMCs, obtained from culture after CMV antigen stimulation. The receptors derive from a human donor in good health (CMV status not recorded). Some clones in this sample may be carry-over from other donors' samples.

In nucleotides, the CDR3 is TGTGCCAGCAGTTATATAGGGCGGGAGCGTAGAAATGAGCAGTTCTTC. Protein product: CASSYIGRERRNEQFF. This chain connects TRBV6-6 to TRBJ2-1; 7 bases are a match to TRBD2. Per germline, CDR1 MNHNY and CDR2 SVGAGI (reference sequence). V lost 3 bases, J lost 7 bases, and 12 bases stayed unmatched. The CDR3 consists of 16 residues.

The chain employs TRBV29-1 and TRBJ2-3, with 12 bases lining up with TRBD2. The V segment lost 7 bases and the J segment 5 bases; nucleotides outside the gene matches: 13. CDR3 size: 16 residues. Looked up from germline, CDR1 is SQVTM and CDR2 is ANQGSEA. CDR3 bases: TGCAGCGCCGAGAGGCAACTAGCGGGAGGACAAGATACGCAGTATTTT. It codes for CSAERQLAGGQDTQYF.

CDR3 loop: CASSFVGNSPLHF. In DNA, the CDR3 is TGCGCCAGCAGCTTCGTCGGTAATTCACCCCTCCACTTT. The chain carries TRBV5-1 and TRBJ1-6; D unresolved. Deletions cut 2 bases from V and 6 bases from J, with 6 bases between. The CDR3 loop spans 13 amino acids. Looked up from germline, CDR1 is SGHRS and CDR2 is YFSETQ. The full variable domain, its missing parts supplied by reference TRBV5-1 and TRBJ1-6, is KAGVTQTPRYLIKTRGQQVTLSCSPISGHRSVSWYQQTPGQGLQFLFEYFSETQRNKGNFPGRFSGRQFSNSRSEMNVSTLELGDSALYLCASSFVGNSPLHFGNGTRLTVT.

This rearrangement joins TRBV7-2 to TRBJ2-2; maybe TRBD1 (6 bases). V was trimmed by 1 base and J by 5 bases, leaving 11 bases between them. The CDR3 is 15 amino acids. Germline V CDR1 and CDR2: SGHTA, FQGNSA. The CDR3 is CASSLDRATTGELFF. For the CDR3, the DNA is TGTGCCAGCAGCTTAGACAGGGCTACGACCGGGGAGCTGTTTTTT.

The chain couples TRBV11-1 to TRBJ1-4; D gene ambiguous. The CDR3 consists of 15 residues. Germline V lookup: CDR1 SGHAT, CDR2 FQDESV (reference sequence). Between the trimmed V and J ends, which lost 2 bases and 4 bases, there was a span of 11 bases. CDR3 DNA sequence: TGTGCCAGCAGCTTACGACGAAGTCATAATGAAAAACTGTTTTTT. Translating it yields CASSLRRSHNEKLFF.